This T cell receptor beta chain came from a study of identifying expanded T cells in peripheral blood. The count of this clone is one. No infections or other immune events were documented during collection. Some clones are missing from TCRdb's copy, which holds only in-frame ones; the method was immunoSEQ multiplex PCR. This sample has 70,000 to 100,000 clones, with about 88% found just once. Looked up from germline, CDR1 is SGHDN and CDR2 is FVKESK. V lost 8 bases and J 4 bases, leaving 15 bases between the germline ends. This CDR3 comprises 13 residues. This clonotype originated in a person aged 18-70 years in good health. The chain is built from TRBV14 and TRBJ2-7; a weak D match, TRBD2 (7 bases). The sample comprised blood. This chain's CDR3 is CASRGAASYEQYF. For the CDR3, the DNA is TGTGCCAGCCGGGGGGCAGCTAGTTACGAGCAGTACTTC.